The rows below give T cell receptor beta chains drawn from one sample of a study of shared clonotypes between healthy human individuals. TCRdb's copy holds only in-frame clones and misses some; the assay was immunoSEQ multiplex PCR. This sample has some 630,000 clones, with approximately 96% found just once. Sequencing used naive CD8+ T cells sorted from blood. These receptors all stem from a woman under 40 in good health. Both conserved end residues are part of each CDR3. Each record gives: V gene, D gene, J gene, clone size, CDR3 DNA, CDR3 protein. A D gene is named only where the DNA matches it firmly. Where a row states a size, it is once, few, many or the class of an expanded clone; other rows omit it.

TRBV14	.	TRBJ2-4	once	TGTGCCAGCAGCCAAGATGAGGGGGTCGTGGACATTCAGTACTTC	CASSQDEGVVDIQYF
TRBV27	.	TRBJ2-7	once	TGTGCCAGCAGTTTATCGAGGGCGTCAGGCTCCTACGAGCAGTACTTC	CASSLSRASGSYEQYF
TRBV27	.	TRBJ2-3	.	TGTGCCAGCAGTCCAACCACAGATACGCAGTATTTT	CASSPTTDTQYF
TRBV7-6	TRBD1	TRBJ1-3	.	TGTGCCAGCAGTAAGGCAGGGGGCTCTGGAAACACCATATATTTT	CASSKAGGSGNTIYF
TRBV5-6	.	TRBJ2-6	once	TGTGCCAGCAGCTCGGACGTCTCTGGGGCCAACGTCCTGACTTTC	CASSSDVSGANVLTF
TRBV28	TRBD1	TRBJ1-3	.	TGTGCCAGCAGCCGCGGCCACAGGGGAATTCGTGGCAGGGCTGGAAACACCATATATTTT	CASSRGHRGIRGRAGNTIYF
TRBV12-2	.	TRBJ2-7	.	TGTGCAAGTTCCTACGAGCAGTACTTC	CASSYEQYF
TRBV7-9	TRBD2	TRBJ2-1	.	TGTGCCAGCAGCTTGGCCCCCAGCGGGAGTAGGAATGAGCAGTTCTTC	CASSLAPSGSRNEQFF
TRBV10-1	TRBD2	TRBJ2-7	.	TGCGCCAGCAGTGAGATTCTACCTAGCGGGACCTACGAGCAGTACTTC	CASSEILPSGTYEQYF
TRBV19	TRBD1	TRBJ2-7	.	TGTGCCAGTAGTTGGACAGGGAGGAACGAGCAGTACTTC	CASSWTGRNEQYF
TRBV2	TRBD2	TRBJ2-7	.	TGTGCCAGCAGTGCGATGGTAGCGGGTTACTACGAGCAGTACTTC	CASSAMVAGYYEQYF
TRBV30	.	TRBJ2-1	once	TGTGCCTGGAGTGGGCCCCGACATGAGCAGTTCTTC	CAWSGPRHEQFF
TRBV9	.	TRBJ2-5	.	TGTGCCAGCAGCGTAGCTAGGGCAGACCAAGAGACCCAGTACTTC	CASSVARADQETQYF
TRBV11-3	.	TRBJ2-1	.	TGTGCCAGCAGCTCCCCTGGGCGGATTGAGCAGTTCTTC	CASSSPGRIEQFF
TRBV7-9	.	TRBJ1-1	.	TGTGCCAGCAGCTTAGGGGGTCGCCCTGAAGCTTTCTTT	CASSLGGRPEAFF
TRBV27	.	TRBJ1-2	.	TGTGCCAGCAGTTTACATGATTCGGGCTATGGCTACACCTTC	CASSLHDSGYGYTF
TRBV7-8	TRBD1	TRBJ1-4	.	TGTGCCAGCAGCTTAGGCACAGGGGGTAGTGAAAAACTGTTTTTT	CASSLGTGGSEKLFF
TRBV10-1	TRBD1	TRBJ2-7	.	TGCGCCAGCAGTGAGACAGGAACAGGGGGCCCCTACGAGCAGTACTTC	CASSETGTGGPYEQYF
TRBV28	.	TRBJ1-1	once	TGTGCCATCTCCGACTTGAGGACTCTGGTTGACACTGAAGCTTTCTTT	CAISDLRTLVDTEAFF
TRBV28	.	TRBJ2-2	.	TGTGCCAGCAGACCGTTGGAGGGCGGGGAGCTGTTTTTT	CASRPLEGGELFF
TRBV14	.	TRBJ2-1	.	TGTGCCAGCAGCCAAGGTCTGTACAATGAGCAGTTCTTC	CASSQGLYNEQFF
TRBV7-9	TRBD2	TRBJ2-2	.	TGTGCCAGCAGCTCCGGGACTAGCGGGAACACCGGGGAGCTGTTTTTT	CASSSGTSGNTGELFF
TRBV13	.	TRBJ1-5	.	TGTGCCAGCAGCTTAGGCCTCGGTGTGAGGAATCAGCCCCAGCATTTT	CASSLGLGVRNQPQHF
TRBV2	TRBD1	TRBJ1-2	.	TGTGCCAGCATTGGGGGGCAGGGGGAAAATGGCTACACCTTC	CASIGGQGENGYTF
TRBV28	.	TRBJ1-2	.	TGTGCCAGCAGCACGACGGAAGAGGATAACTATGGCTACACCTTC	CASSTTEEDNYGYTF
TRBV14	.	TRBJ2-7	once	TGTGCCAGCAGCCATTTTAGGGGGGGCTACGAGCAGTACTTC	CASSHFRGGYEQYF
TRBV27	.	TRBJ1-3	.	TGTGCCAGCAGCCCACACCTAAGGTCTTACGGAAACACCATATATTTT	CASSPHLRSYGNTIYF
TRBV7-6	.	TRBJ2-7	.	TGTGCCAGCAGCCCTTTCCGGGAGACCACCTACGAGCAGTACTTC	CASSPFRETTYEQYF
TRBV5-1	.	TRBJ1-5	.	TGCGCCAGCAGCTTGGGAGGGCAGAGCAATCAGCCCCAGCATTTT	CASSLGGQSNQPQHF
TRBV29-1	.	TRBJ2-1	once	TGCAGCGTTGACGGAGCGGCCCCACACTACAATGAGCAGTTCTTC	CSVDGAAPHYNEQFF
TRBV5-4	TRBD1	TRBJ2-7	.	TGTGCCAGCAGCACTCCCGGGACAGGGAGCTCCTACGAGCAGTACTTC	CASSTPGTGSSYEQYF
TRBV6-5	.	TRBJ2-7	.	TGTGCCAGCAGTTACACCGAAATGAACGAGCAGTACTTC	CASSYTEMNEQYF
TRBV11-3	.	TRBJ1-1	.	TGTGCCAGCAGCTTGAACAGGGTAACTGAAGCTTTCTTT	CASSLNRVTEAFF
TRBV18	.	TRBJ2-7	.	TGTGCCAGCTCGCTGTTAATGGACACTCTGGGCGACGAGCAGTACTTC	CASSLLMDTLGDEQYF
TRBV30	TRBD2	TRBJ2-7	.	TGTGCCTGGATGTCGGGGGGCGAGCAGTACTTC	CAWMSGGEQYF